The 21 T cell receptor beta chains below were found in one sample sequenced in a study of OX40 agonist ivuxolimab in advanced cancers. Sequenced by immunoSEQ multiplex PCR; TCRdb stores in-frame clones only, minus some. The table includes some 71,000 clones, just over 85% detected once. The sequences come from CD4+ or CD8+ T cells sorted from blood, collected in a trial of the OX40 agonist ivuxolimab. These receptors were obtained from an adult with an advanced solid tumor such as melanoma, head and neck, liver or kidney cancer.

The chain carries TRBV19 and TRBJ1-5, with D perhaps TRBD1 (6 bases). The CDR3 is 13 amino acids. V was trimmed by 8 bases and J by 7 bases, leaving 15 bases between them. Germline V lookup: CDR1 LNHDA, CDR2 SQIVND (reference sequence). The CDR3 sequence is CASAGDVSQPQHF. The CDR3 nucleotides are TGTGCCAGTGCAGGGGATGTCTCCCAGCCCCAGCATTTT.

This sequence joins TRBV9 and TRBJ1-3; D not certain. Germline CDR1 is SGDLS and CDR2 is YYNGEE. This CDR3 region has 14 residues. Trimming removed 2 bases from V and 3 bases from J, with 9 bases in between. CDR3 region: CASSVGWVGNTIYF. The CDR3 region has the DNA TGTGCCAGCAGCGTCGGATGGGTTGGAAACACCATATATTTT.

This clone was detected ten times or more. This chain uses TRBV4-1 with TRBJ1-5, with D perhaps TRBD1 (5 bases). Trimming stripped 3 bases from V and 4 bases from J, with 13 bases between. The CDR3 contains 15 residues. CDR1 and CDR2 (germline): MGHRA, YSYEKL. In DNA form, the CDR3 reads TGCGCCAGCAGCCAGGAGCAGGGTCGAAATCAGCCCCAGCATTTT. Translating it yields CASSQEQGRNQPQHF.

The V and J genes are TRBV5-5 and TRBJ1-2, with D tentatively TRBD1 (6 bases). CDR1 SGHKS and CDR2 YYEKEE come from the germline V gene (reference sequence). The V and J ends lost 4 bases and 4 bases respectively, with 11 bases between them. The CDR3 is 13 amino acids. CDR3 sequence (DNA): TGTGCCAGCAGCGCGGACAGACCCTATGGCTACACCTTC. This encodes CASSADRPYGYTF.

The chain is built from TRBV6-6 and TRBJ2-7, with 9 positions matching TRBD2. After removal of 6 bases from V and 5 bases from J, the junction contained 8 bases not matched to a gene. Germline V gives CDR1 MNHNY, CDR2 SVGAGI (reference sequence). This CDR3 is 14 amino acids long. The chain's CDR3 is CASRRGLAADEQYF. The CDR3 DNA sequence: TGTGCCAGCAGGAGGGGACTAGCCGCGGACGAGCAGTACTTC.

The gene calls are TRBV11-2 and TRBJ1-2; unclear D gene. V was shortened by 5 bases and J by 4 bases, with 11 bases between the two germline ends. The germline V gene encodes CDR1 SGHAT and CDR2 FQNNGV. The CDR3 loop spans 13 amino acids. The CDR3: CASSPSRSYGYTF. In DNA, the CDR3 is TGTGCCAGCAGCCCCAGTAGAAGCTATGGCTACACCTTC. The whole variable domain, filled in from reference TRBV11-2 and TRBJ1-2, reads EAGVAQSPRYKIIEKRQSVAFWCNPISGHATLYWYQQILGQGPKLLIQFQNNGVVDDSQLPKDRFSAERLKGVDSTLKIQPAKLEDSAVYLCASSPSRSYGYTFGSGTRLTVV.

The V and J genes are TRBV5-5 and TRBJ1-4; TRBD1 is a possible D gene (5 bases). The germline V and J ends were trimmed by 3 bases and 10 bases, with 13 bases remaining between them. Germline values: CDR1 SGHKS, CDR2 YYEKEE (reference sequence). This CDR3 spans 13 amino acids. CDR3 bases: TGTGCCAGCAGCTCGGGGGTGGGCGGAAAACTGTTTTTT. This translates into CASSSGVGGKLFF.

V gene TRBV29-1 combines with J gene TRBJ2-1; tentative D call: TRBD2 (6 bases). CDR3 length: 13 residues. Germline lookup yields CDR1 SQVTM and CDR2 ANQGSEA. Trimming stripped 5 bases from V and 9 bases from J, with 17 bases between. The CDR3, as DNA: TGCAGCGTTAACCCCGGAGGGGCAGGTGAGCAGTTCTTC. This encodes CSVNPGGAGEQFF.

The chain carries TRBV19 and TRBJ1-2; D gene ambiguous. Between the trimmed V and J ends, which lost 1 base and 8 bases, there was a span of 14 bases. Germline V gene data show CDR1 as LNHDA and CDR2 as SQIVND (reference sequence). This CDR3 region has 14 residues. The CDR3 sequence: CASSIAVYAQGYTF. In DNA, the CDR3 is TGTGCCAGTAGTATAGCGGTCTACGCCCAAGGCTACACCTTC.

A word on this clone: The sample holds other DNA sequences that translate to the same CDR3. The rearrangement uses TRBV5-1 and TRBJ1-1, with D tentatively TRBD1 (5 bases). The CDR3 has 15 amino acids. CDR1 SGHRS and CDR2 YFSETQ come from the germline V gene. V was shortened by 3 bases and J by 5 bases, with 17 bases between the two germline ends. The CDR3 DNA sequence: TGCGCCAGCAGCTACGGGGGGGGGATCAGAACTGAAGCTTTCTTT. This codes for CASSYGGGIRTEAFF.

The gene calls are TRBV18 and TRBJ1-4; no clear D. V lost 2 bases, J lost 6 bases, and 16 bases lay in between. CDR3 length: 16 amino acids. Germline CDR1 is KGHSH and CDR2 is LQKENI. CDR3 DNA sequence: TGTGCCAGCTCACCAACGGAGAGAAGCTGGGATGAAAAACTGTTTTTT. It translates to CASSPTERSWDEKLFF.

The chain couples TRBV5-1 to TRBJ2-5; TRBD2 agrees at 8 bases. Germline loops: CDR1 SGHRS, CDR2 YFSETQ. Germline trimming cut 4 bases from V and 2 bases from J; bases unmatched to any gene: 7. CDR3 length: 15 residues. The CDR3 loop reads CASSIGGAGQETQYF. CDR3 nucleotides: TGCGCCAGCAGCATCGGGGGGGCCGGGCAAGAGACCCAGTACTTC.

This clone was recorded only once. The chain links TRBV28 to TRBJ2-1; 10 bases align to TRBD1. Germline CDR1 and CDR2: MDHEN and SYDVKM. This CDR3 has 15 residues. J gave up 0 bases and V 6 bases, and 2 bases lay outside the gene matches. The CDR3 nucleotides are TGTGCCAGCAGGACAGGGGGCAACTCCTACAATGAGCAGTTCTTC. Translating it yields CASRTGGNSYNEQFF.

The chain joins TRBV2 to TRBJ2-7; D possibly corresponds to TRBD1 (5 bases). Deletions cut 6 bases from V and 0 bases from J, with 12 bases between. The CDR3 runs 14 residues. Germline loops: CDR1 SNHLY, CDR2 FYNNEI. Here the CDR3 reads CASRETAVSYEQYF. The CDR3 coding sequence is TGTGCCAGCAGGGAGACAGCCGTCTCCTACGAGCAGTACTTC.

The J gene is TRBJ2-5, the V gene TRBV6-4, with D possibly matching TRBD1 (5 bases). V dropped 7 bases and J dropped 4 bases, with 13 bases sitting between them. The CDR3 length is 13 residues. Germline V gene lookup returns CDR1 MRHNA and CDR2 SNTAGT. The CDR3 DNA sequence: TGTGCCAGCACCAAACAGGAATCAGAGACCCAGTACTTC. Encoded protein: CASTKQESETQYF.

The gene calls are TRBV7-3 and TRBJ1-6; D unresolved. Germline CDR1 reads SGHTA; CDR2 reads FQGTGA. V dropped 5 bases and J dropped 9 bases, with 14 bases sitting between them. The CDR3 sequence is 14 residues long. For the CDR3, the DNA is TGTGCCAGCAGCAACGTTGCCTCCCCTTCACCCCTCCACTTT. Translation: CASSNVASPSPLHF. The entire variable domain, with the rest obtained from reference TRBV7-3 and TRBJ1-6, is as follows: GAGVSQTPSNKVTEKGKYVELRCDPISGHTALYWYRQSLGQGPEFLIYFQGTGAADDSGLPNDRFFAVRPEGSVSTLKIQRTERGDSAVYLCASSNVASPSPLHFGNGTRLTVT.

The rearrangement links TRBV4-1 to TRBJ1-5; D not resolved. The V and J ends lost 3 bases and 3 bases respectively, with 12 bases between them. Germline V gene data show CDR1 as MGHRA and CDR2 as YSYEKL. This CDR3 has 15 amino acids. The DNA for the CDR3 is TGCGCCAGCAGCCAGAGACACCTAATCAATCAGCCCCAGCATTTT. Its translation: CASSQRHLINQPQHF.

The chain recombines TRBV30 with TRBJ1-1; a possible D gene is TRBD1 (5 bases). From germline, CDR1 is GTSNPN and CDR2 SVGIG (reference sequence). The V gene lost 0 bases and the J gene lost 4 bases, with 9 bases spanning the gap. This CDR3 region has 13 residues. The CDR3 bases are TGTGCCTGGAGTGTCTCCAGGGCCACTGAAGCTTTCTTT. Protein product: CAWSVSRATEAFF.

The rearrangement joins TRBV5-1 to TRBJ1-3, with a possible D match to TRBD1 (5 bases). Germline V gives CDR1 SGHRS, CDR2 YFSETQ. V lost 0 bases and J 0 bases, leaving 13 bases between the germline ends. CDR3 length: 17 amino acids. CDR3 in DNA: TGCGCCAGCAGCTTGGGCTCCTCAGGGTTCTCTGGAAACACCATATATTTT. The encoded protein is CASSLGSSGFSGNTIYF.

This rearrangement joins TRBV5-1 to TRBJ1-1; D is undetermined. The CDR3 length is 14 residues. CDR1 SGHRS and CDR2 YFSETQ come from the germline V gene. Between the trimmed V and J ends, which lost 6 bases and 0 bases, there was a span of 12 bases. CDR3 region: CASKPVPLNTEAFF. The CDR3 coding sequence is TGCGCCAGCAAACCCGTGCCCTTGAACACTGAAGCTTTCTTT.

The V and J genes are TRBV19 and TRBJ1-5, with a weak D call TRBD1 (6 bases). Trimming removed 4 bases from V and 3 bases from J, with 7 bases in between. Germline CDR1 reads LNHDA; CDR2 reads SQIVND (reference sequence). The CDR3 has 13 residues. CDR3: CASSTGVNQPQHF. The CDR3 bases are TGTGCCAGTAGTACAGGGGTCAATCAGCCCCAGCATTTT.